These 3 T cell receptor beta chains were all obtained from the same sample, sequenced in a study of CD8 T cells in Susac syndrome. Random hexamers primed reverse transcription of about 0.5 to 1 ug RNA. TCRdb ran MiXCR on the immunoSEQ multiplex PCR reads and lists one entry per CDR3 protein. The data show approximately 110,000 distinct CDR3 sequences, with about 95% seen just once and around 0.1% held by the top ten. The specimen was CD4+ T cells from PBMCs. These receptor sequences come from a human donor in good health.

The V and J genes are TRBV20-1 and TRBJ1-2; 8 bases align to TRBD1. The trim removed 8 bases at V and 5 bases at J, leaving 10 bases unmatched. The length of the CDR3 is 13 residues. Germline V gene data show CDR1 as DFQATT and CDR2 as SNEGSKA (reference sequence). CDR3 residues: CSFWTGTSYGYTF. The CDR3 bases are TGCAGTTTCTGGACAGGGACATCATATGGCTACACCTTC.

The chain links TRBV20-1 to TRBJ2-7; D might be TRBD1 (6 bases). The germline gives CDR1 DFQATT, CDR2 SNEGSKA (reference sequence). The V end was cut by 0 bases, the J end by 0 bases, with 12 bases between. The CDR3 length is 15 residues. This CDR3 is CSARDTGTPSYEQYF. The CDR3 DNA reads TGCAGTGCTAGAGATACAGGGACACCCTCCTACGAGCAGTACTTC.

This clonotype was recorded only once. This chain links TRBV3-1 with TRBJ2-3; D is unclear. The germline gives CDR1 LGHDT, CDR2 YNNKEL (reference sequence). The CDR3 has 14 residues. Deletions cut 0 bases from V and 4 bases from J, with 8 bases between. The CDR3 is CASSQDDRADTQYF. CDR3 in DNA: TGTGCCAGCAGCCAAGACGATCGGGCAGATACGCAGTATTTT.